The T cell receptor (beta chain) described here comes from a study of T cell responses to AZD1222 COVID-19 vaccine. This table comes from immunoSEQ multiplex PCR, and its TCRdb copy is limited to in-frame clones, with some not included. Among around 200,000 clones listed, 94% were seen once. Whether given at about 4 or about 12 weeks, second doses were pooled. Study conclusions and caveats: At study baseline, merely roughly 6 AZD1222 recipients were seropositive. Most donors were white British, females outnumbered males, and clonal diversity was possibly underestimated. Repertoire collection took place solely once the T cell response had peaked.

With respect to this clone: Its target is unknown.

Trimming cost V 2 bases and J 1 base; bases outside gene matches: 10. The CDR3 is made up of 19 amino acids. Looked up from germline, CDR1 is PRHDT and CDR2 is FYEKMQ (reference sequence). This receptor was identified in an adult who received the AZD1222 COVID-19 vaccine. This specimen was peripheral blood, taken 28 days after the second AZD1222 dose. The chain links TRBV13 to TRBJ2-3; TRBD2 aligns across 12 bases. CDR3 coding DNA: TGTGCCAGCAGCTTATCGAGAGCGACTAGCGGGGGCCGCACAGATACGCAGTATTTT. Translated, it gives CASSLSRATSGGRTDTQYF.